Shown below are 14 T cell receptor beta chains from a single sample sequenced in a study of chemoradiotherapy in HPV16-positive cancers. The method was immunoSEQ multiplex PCR; TCRdb's version includes in-frame clones alone and lacks a portion of them. In the table there are 29,000 or so clones, over 80% of which are singletons. Sequenced material: blood, taken from a patient who underwent chemoradiotherapy. These receptors were collected from a human donor with HPV-associated anogenital cancer.

The chain links TRBV5-5 to TRBJ2-7; 9 nucleotides match TRBD2. The germline gives CDR1 SGHKS, CDR2 YYEKEE (reference sequence). The CDR3 totals 14 residues. Trimming took 4 bases from V and 2 from J; bases not matched to a gene: 4. CDR3 nucleotide sequence: TGTGCCAGCAGCCGACTAGCGGTGACCTACGAGCAGTACTTC. This encodes CASSRLAVTYEQYF.

The CDR3 DNA sequence: TGCGCCAGCAGCCAAGAGGTCCAGGGTTGGTCGGAGACCCAGTACTTC. Amino acid sequence: CASSQEVQGWSETQYF. The chain couples TRBV4-1 to TRBJ2-5; perhaps TRBD1 as D (5 bases). The germline V and J ends were trimmed by 0 bases and 5 bases, with 16 bases remaining between them. This CDR3 is built from 16 residues. Germline V gene lookup returns CDR1 MGHRA and CDR2 YSYEKL.

The chain uses TRBV29-1 and TRBJ2-3; D is ambiguous. Deletions cut 7 bases from V and 1 base from J, with 12 bases between. The CDR3 sequence is 13 residues long. In germline, CDR1 is SQVTM, CDR2 ANQGSEA. The CDR3 loop is CSARWVGTDTQYF. The CDR3 region has the DNA TGCAGCGCCAGGTGGGTGGGCACAGATACGCAGTATTTT.

The V call is TRBV18, the J call TRBJ2-5, with D possibly matching TRBD1 (5 bases). CDR1 and CDR2 from the germline V gene are KGHSH and LQKENI. The CDR3 runs 13 residues. Trimming removed 1 base from V and 4 bases from J, with 7 bases in between. DNA of the CDR3: TGTGCCAGCTCACCACAGGGGATAGAGACCCAGTACTTC. Translation: CASSPQGIETQYF.

CDR3 protein: CASSFGQPGIEQYF. CDR3 bases: TGTGCCAGCAGTTTTGGACAGCCGGGGATCGAGCAGTACTTC. The genes are TRBV5-8 and TRBJ2-5; the D gene is possibly TRBD1 (6 bases). The J call may be incorrect, as the DNA end agrees better with TRBJ2-7. The germline V gene has CDR1 SGHTS and CDR2 YDEGEE. The CDR3 runs to 14 residues.

The gene calls are TRBV27 and TRBJ2-2; 7 bases map to TRBD2. The CDR3 contains 15 residues. Germline V gene data show CDR1 as MNHEY and CDR2 as SMNVEV (reference sequence). The J segment lost 5 bases and the V segment lost 6 bases, leaving 9 bases of the junction unmatched. CDR3 bases: TGTGCCAGCAGCAGCGGCGCGGGAGCTACCGGGGAGCTGTTTTTT. This translates into CASSSGAGATGELFF.

The chain is built from TRBV5-1 and TRBJ2-6; TRBD1 matches at 7 bases. Per the germline V gene, CDR1 is SGHRS and CDR2 is YFSETQ. V gave up 3 bases and J gave up 4 bases; unmatched junction bases: 7. The CDR3 loop spans 16 amino acids. The CDR3 is CASSSWGQSGANVLTF. The CDR3 nucleotides are TGCGCCAGCAGCTCCTGGGGACAGAGCGGGGCCAACGTCCTGACTTTC.

This clone was seen a few times. This CDR3 reads CASSYSALAGDEQYF. The CDR3 nucleotides are TGTGCCAGCAGTTACTCAGCGCTAGCGGGAGACGAGCAGTACTTC. The chain uses TRBV6-5 and TRBJ2-7, with 10 bases lining up with TRBD2. The CDR3 sequence is 15 residues long. The V and J ends lost 0 bases and 5 bases, in that order; junction bases with no gene match: 4. The germline gives CDR1 MNHEY, CDR2 SVGAGI.

This clone was observed a single time. The CDR3 loop is CASSKARRGSTDTQYF. The CDR3 bases are TGTGCCAGCAGCAAAGCGCGGCGGGGAAGCACAGATACGCAGTATTTT. The V call is TRBV21-1, the J call TRBJ2-3; the table's TRBD2 call for D was not verified on the DNA. TRBV21-1 is marked as a pseudogene. The CDR3 length is 16 residues.

The V and J genes are TRBV28 and TRBJ2-7, with no clear D. The CDR3 contains 11 residues. Germline CDR1 is MDHEN and CDR2 is SYDVKM. V lost 0 bases and J lost 7, with 4 bases in between. The DNA for the CDR3 is TGTGCCAGCAGTTTATGGGGGGAGCAGTACTTC. Its protein product is CASSLWGEQYF.

The genes are TRBV5-6 and TRBJ1-6; D is ambiguous. V was pared by 0 bases and J by 7 bases, with 8 bases between. Germline loops: CDR1 SGHDT, CDR2 YYEEEE. This CDR3 comprises 14 residues. CDR3 residues: CASSLDSRNSPLHF. In nucleotides, the CDR3 is TGTGCCAGCAGCTTGGACAGCCGGAATTCACCCCTCCACTTT.

The rearrangement links TRBV6-5 to TRBJ2-7, with D perhaps TRBD1 or TRBD2 (6 bases each). CDR1 MNHEY and CDR2 SVGAGI come from the germline V gene. The CDR3 runs 15 residues. With 6 bases removed from V and 1 base from J, the gap between germline ends came to 16 bases. The chain's CDR3 is CASRRTEGGSYEQYF. The CDR3 DNA reads as TGTGCCAGCAGACGGACAGAGGGGGGTTCCTACGAGCAGTACTTC.

The chain joins TRBV11-3 to TRBJ1-4, with D possibly matching TRBD1 (6 bases). V was cut by 4 bases and J by 8 bases, with 17 bases left in between. The CDR3 consists of 15 residues. CDR1 is SGHNT, CDR2 YENEEA, per germline. The CDR3 spells CASSSYWGQREKLFF. The CDR3 DNA reads as TGTGCCAGCAGCTCATACTGGGGGCAAAGGGAAAAACTGTTTTTT.

The chain uses TRBV5-4 and TRBJ1-2; 7 nucleotides match TRBD1. The CDR3 totals 13 residues. Germline loops: CDR1 SGHNT, CDR2 YYREEE (reference sequence). The junction had 8 bases not matched to a gene; V was cut back by 4 bases and J by 8 bases. This CDR3 reads CASSLTGSGGYTF. As DNA, the CDR3 is TGTGCCAGCAGCCTGACAGGGAGTGGCGGCTACACCTTC. Based on the CDR3 plus reference TRBV5-4 and TRBJ1-2, the full variable domain is ETGVTQSPTHLIKTRGQQVTLRCSSQSGHNTVSWYQQALGQGPQFIFQYYREEENGRGNFPPRFSGLQFPNYSSELNVNALELDDSALYLCASSLTGSGGYTFGSGTRLTVV.